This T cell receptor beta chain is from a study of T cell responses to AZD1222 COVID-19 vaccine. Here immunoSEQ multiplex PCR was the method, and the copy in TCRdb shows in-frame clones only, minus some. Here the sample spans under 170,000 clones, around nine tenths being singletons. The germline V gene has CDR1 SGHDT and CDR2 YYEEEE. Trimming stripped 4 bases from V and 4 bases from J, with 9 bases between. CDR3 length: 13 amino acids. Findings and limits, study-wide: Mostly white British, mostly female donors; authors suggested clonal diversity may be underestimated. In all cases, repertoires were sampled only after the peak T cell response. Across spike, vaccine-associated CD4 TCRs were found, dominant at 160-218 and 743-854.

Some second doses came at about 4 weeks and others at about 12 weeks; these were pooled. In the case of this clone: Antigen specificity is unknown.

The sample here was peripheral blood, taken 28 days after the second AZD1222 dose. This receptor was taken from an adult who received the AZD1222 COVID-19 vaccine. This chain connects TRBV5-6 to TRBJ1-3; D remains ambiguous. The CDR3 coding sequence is TGTGCCAGCAGCCAATCGATGGGAAACACCATATATTTT. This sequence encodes CASSQSMGNTIYF.